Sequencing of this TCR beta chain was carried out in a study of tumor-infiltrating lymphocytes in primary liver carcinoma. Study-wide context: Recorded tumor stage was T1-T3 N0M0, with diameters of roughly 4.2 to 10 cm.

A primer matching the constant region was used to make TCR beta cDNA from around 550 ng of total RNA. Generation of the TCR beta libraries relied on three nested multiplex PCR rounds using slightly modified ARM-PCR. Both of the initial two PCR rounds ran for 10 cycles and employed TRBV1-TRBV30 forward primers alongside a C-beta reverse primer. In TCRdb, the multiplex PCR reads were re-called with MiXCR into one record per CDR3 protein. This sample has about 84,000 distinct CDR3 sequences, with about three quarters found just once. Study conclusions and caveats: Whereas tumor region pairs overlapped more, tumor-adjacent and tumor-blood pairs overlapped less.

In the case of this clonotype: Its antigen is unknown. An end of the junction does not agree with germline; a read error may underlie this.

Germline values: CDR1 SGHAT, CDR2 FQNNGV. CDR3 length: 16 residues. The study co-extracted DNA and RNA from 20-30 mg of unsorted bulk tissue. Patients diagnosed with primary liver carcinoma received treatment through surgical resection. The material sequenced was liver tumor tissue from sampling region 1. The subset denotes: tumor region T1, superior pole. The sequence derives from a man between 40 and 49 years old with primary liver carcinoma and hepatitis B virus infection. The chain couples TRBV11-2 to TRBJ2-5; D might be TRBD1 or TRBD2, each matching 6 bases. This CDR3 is CASNLGGSGPGETQCF. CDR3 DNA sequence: TGTGCCAGCAACTTAGGGGGTAGCGGCCCGGGGGAGACCCAGTGCTTC. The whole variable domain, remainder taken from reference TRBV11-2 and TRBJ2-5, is EAGVAQSPRYKIIEKRQSVAFWCNPISGHATLYWYQQILGQGPKLLIQFQNNGVVDDSQLPKDRFSAERLKGVDSTLKIQPAKLEDSAVYLCASNLGGSGPGETQCFGPGTRLLVL.